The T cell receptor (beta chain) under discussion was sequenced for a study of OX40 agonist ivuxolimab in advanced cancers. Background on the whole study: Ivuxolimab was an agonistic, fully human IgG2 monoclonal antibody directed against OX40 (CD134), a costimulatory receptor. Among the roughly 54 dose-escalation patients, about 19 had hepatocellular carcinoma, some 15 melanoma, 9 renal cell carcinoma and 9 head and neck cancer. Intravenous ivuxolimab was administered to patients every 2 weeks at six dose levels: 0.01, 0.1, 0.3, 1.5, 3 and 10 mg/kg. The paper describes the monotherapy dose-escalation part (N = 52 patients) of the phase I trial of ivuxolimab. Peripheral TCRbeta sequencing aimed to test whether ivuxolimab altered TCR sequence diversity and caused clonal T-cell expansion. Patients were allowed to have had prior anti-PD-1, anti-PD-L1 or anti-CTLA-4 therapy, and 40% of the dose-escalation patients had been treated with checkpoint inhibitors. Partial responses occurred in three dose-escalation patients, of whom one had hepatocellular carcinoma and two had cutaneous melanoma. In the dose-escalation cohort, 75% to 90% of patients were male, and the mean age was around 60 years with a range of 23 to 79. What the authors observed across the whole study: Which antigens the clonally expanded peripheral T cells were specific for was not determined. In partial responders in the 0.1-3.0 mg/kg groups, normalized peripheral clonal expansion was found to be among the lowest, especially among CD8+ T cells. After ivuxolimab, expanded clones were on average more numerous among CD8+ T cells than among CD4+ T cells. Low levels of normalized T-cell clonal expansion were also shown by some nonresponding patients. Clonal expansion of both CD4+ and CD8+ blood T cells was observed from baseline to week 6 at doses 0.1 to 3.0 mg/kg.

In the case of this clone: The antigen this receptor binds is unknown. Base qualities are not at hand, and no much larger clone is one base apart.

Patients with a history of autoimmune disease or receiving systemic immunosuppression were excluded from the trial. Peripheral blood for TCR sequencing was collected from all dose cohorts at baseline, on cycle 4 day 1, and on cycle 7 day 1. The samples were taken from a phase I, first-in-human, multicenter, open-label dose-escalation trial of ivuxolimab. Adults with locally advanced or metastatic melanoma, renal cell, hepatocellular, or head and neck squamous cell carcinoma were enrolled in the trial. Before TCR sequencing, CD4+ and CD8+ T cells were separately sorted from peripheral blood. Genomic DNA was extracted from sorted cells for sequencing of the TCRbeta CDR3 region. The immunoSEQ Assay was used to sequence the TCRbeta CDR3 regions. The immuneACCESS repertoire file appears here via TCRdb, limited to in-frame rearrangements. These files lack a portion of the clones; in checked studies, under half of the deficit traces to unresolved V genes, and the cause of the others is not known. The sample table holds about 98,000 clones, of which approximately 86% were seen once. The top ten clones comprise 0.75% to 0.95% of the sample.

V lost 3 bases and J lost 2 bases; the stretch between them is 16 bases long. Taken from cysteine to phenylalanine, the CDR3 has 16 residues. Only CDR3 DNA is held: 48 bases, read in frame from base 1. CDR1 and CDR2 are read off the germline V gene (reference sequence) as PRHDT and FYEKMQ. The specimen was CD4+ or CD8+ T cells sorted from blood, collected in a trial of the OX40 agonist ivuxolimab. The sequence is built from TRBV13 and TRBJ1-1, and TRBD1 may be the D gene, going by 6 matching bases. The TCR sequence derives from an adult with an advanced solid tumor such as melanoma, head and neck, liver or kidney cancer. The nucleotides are TGTGCCAGCAGCTTCGGCGGGGGACAAATTAACACTGAAGCTTTCTTT. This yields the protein CASSFGGGQINTEAFF.